This is a list of T cell receptor beta chains from one sample in a study of control samples from healthy donors and cancer patients. Repertoires were generated with immunoSEQ multiplex PCR, while TCRdb's copy carries only in-frame clones and drops some. This table has 110,000 to 150,000 clones, around 90% appearing once. Sequenced material: blood. The receptors were gathered from a man aged 25 to 40 in good health. The CDR3 runs from the conserved cysteine through the conserved F or W. The D gene is left open where the match is weak. Not all rows give a size; the values are once, few, many and, for expanded clones, a class.

TRBJ2-1 | TRBV2 | TRBD1 | NA | CASTRGQGYNEQFF | TGTGCCAGCACGCGAGGACAGGGATACAATGAGCAGTTCTTC
TRBJ1-5 | TRBV4-3 | NA | NA | CASSRRTVDQPQHF | TGCGCCAGCAGCCGACGGACAGTAGATCAGCCCCAGCATTTT
TRBJ2-1 | TRBV7-3 | NA | NA | CASSLRPSYNEQFF | TGTGCCAGCAGCTTACGGCCATCCTACAATGAGCAGTTCTTC
TRBJ1-1 | TRBV5-4 | TRBD1 | NA | CASSGQGAPSEAFF | TGTGCCAGCAGCGGACAGGGGGCCCCCTCAGAAGCTTTCTTT
TRBJ2-1 | TRBV7-8 | TRBD2 | NA | CASSLGGGGNEQFF | TGTGCCAGCAGCTTAGGGGGGGGTGGCAATGAGCAGTTCTTC
TRBJ2-7 | TRBV27 | NA | NA | CASSLYAQGNIYEQYF | TGTGCCAGCAGTTTATATGCACAGGGCAATATCTACGAGCAGTACTTC
TRBJ2-6 | TRBV7-9 | NA | once | CASSLGVNGANVLTF | TGTGCCAGCAGCTTAGGGGTGAATGGGGCCAACGTCCTGACTTTC
TRBJ2-2 | TRBV9 | NA | once | CASSPGAGPSFILGELFF | TGTGCCAGCAGCCCCGGAGCCGGGCCCTCTTTTATACTCGGGGAGCTGTTTTTT
TRBJ1-5 | TRBV19 | TRBD1 | NA | CASRSGGSNQPQHF | TGTGCCAGTAGGTCAGGGGGTAGCAATCAGCCCCAGCATTTT
TRBJ1-1 | TRBV2 | NA | NA | CASSTGRSTEAFF | TGTGCCAGCTCTACAGGTCGGAGCACTGAAGCTTTCTTT
TRBJ2-7 | TRBV7-2 | TRBD2 | NA | CASSLEGTSGSHEQYF | TGTGCCAGCAGCTTAGAGGGGACTAGCGGGTCCCACGAGCAGTACTTC
TRBJ2-2 | TRBV7-8 | NA | NA | CASSPGAGELFF | TGTGCCAGCAGCCCGGGAGCCGGGGAGCTGTTTTTT
TRBJ2-3 | TRBV6-2/TRBV6-3 | TRBD1 | few | CASSSGTASTDTQYF | TGTGCCAGCAGCTCCGGGACAGCTAGCACAGATACGCAGTATTTT
TRBJ2-1 | TRBV4-3 | TRBD1 | NA | CASSQAPFGTGNNEQFF | TGCGCCAGCAGCCAAGCCCCATTCGGGACAGGGAACAATGAGCAGTTCTTC
TRBJ1-2 | TRBV24-1 | TRBD1 | once | CATSDPGGAGHGYTF | TGTGCCACCAGTGACCCAGGGGGCGCAGGACATGGCTACACCTTC
TRBJ2-1 | TRBV19 | NA | NA | CASSIGTYYNEQFF | TGTGCCAGTAGTATAGGGACTTACTACAATGAGCAGTTCTTC
TRBJ2-1 | TRBV20-1 | TRBD2 | once | CSASRASGAYNEQFF | TGCAGTGCTAGTCGGGCTAGCGGGGCCTACAATGAGCAGTTCTTC